These T cell receptor beta chains were read from a single sample in a study of blood T cell repertoires in COVID-19. Profiling relied on immunoSEQ multiplex PCR, and the TCRdb table lists in-frame clones only, not all of them. Here the sample spans fewer than 350,000 clones, approximately 81% being singletons. Source material: PBMCs or T cells enriched from blood (not recorded which). Source of these receptors: a woman in her 50s who had recovered from COVID-19. CDR3s leave out the opening cysteine and the closing phenylalanine or tryptophan. The order of the fields is V gene, CDR3 protein.

TRBV27 ASSRQYQETQY
TRBV5-1 ASSRDYRTDTQY
TRBV18 ASSPGTGDYGYT
TRBV6-5 ASSPPGGPQKTQY
TRBV15 ATSRTSGRAGPYNEQF
TRBV3-1/TRBV3-2 ASSHRGFQETQY
TRBV30 AWNKRERYSDTQY
TRBV7-2 ASSTTTFSSYEQY
TRBV5-4 ASSSLTSGGDTQY
TRBV3-1/TRBV3-2 ASSQGPGQGYGYT
TRBV28 ASSSPRDTEAF
TRBV4-2 ASSQTGGYT
TRBV14 ASSQDQAGIETQY
TRBV7-9 ASSHTGSLGGYT
TRBV11-2 ASSPNSGGTYEQY
TRBV25-1 ASSRAGGGNTIY
TRBV3-1/TRBV3-2 ASSQDLSWAGNTEAF
TRBV5-8 ASSLGQPYYSNQPQH
TRBV30 AWSASAGYEQY
TRBV6-5 ASRTPGQITEAF
TRBV11-2 ASSAQDRANTQY
TRBV14 ASSQGSVSGNTIY
TRBV7-9 ASSLGGAGGTGELF
TRBV7-9 ASSLEGSLDHEQY
TRBV29-1 SVVVPPGTEAF
TRBV3-1/TRBV3-2 ASSQDRRGGYT
TRBV5-1 ASSLLGGAGGTDTQY
TRBV19 ASSPDRAHPNSPLH